The 20 T cell receptor beta chains below all came from one sample that was sequenced in a study of shared clonotypes between healthy human individuals. TCRdb's table, derived via immunoSEQ multiplex PCR, lists solely in-frame clones and lacks some. Seen here are some 490,000 clones, over 70% observed once, and the top ten hold about 13%. The sample was PBMCs. These receptors were collected from a woman aged 40 to 50 in good health. Some clones in this sample may be carry-over from other donors' samples.

This chain connects TRBV4-3 to TRBJ2-1, with TRBD2 identical over 14 bases. V lost 4 bases to trimming and J lost 7 bases; unmatched junction nucleotides: 9. The CDR3 totals 17 residues. CDR1 LGHNA and CDR2 YSLEER come from the germline V gene. The CDR3 protein is CASSRETSGRARNEQFF. The CDR3 DNA sequence: TGCGCCAGCAGCCGGGAGACTAGCGGGAGGGCCAGAAATGAGCAGTTCTTC.

The J gene is TRBJ1-3, the V gene TRBV9, with D uncertain. The germline V gene encodes CDR1 SGDLS and CDR2 YYNGEE. The CDR3 length is 15 residues. V was cut by 0 bases and J by 0 bases, with 7 bases left in between. CDR3: CASSVGEYSGNTIYF. The CDR3 nucleotides are TGTGCCAGCAGCGTAGGGGAGTACTCTGGAAACACCATATATTTT.

The CDR3 nucleotides are TGTGCCAGCAGCCAAGACCCGACGGGAGAGTCCTACGAGCAGTACTTC. It specifies CASSQDPTGESYEQYF. The rearrangement joins TRBV4-2 to TRBJ2-7; D possibly corresponds to TRBD2 (6 bases). V was clipped by 0 bases and J by 1 base, with 13 bases between them. Germline V gives CDR1 LGHNA, CDR2 YNFKEQ. The CDR3 sequence is 16 residues long.

The chain has TRBV7-2 and TRBJ2-7, with D perhaps matching TRBD2 (6 bases). V lost 1 base, J lost 6 bases, and 13 bases lay in between. Germline CDR1 is SGHTA and CDR2 is FQGNSA. The CDR3 is 14 amino acids. CDR3 in DNA: TGTGCCAGCAGCTTAGAGACTAGTCTTAGCGAGCAGTACTTC. Its translation: CASSLETSLSEQYF.

This clone is a singleton in its sample. This rearrangement joins TRBV2 to TRBJ2-2; 7 bases align to TRBD2. Germline trimming cut 8 bases from V and 0 bases from J; bases unmatched to any gene: 6. Germline CDR1 SNHLY, CDR2 FYNNEI. This CDR3 is built from 15 residues. The CDR3 nucleotides are TGTGCCAGCTCTCGGAGCGGGACGAACACCGGGGAGCTGTTTTTT. Translation gives CASSRSGTNTGELFF.

CDR3 in amino acids: CASSFATTNEKLFF. The CDR3 DNA reads TGCGCCAGCAGCTTCGCTACAACTAATGAAAAACTGTTTTTT. The chain has TRBV5-1 and TRBJ1-4; no definite D call. CDR1 and CDR2 (germline): SGHRS, YFSETQ. This CDR3 spans 14 amino acids. Trimming took 2 bases from V and 0 from J, leaving 5 bases between them.

The V gene is TRBV6-1, the J gene TRBJ2-7, with D tentatively TRBD1 (5 bases). The CDR3 consists of 14 residues. Germline-derived CDR1 and CDR2 are MNHNS and SASEGT. The V and J ends lost 6 bases and 3 bases respectively, with 15 bases between them. CDR3 DNA sequence: TGTGCCAGCAGCCCGACAGTGGGGCTCTACGAGCAGTACTTC. Protein product: CASSPTVGLYEQYF.

The chain couples TRBV7-2 to TRBJ1-1, with D unresolved. Trimming removed 2 bases from V and 1 base from J, with 14 bases in between. The CDR3 runs to 16 residues. Germline V gives CDR1 SGHTA, CDR2 FQGNSA. The CDR3 loop reads CASSLSSDGRNTEAFF. The CDR3 DNA sequence: TGTGCCAGCAGCTTATCCTCCGATGGGCGGAACACTGAAGCTTTCTTT.

This sequence joins TRBV5-4 and TRBJ2-2; 7 nucleotides agree with TRBD2. The CDR3 has 14 residues. In germline, CDR1 is SGHNT, CDR2 YYREEE (reference sequence). With 3 bases clipped from V and 4 bases from J, the junction kept 3 bases outside the gene matches. The chain's CDR3 is CASSSAGLTGELFF. The CDR3 coding sequence is TGTGCCAGCAGCTCAGCGGGGCTCACCGGGGAGCTGTTTTTT.

Only one count was recorded for this clone. The genes are TRBV2 and TRBJ1-1; D is ambiguous. V lost 5 bases and J lost 6, with 7 bases in between. Germline CDR1 reads SNHLY; CDR2 reads FYNNEI. The CDR3 is 11 amino acids. The DNA of the CDR3 is TGTGCCAGCAGTTTGTTGGCTGAAGCTTTCTTT. Residues: CASSLLAEAFF. Together with reference TRBV2 and TRBJ1-1, the CDR3 gives the full variable domain: EPEVTQTPSHQVTQMGQEVILRCVPISNHLYFYWYRQILGQKVEFLVSFYNNEISEKSEIFDDQFSVERPDGSNFTLKIRSTKLEDSAMYFCASSLLAEAFFGQGTRLTVV.

The genes are TRBV21-1 and TRBJ2-5; no DNA check was done on the table's D call, TRBD1. TRBV21-1 is an annotated pseudogene. The CDR3 covers 18 residues. The CDR3 protein is CASSKEGARTGEGFSPYF. The DNA for the CDR3 is TGTGCCAGCAGCAAAGAGGGAGCAAGGACAGGGGAGGGATTCTCGCCGTACTTC.

The gene calls are TRBV29-1 and TRBJ1-1; D not certain. This CDR3 has 14 residues. Germline V gives CDR1 SQVTM, CDR2 ANQGSEA. V was cut by 4 bases and J by 2 bases, with 14 bases left in between. This CDR3 reads CSVATRRLNTEAFF. CDR3 in DNA: TGCAGCGTTGCCACCCGTAGACTCAACACTGAAGCTTTCTTT.

This clone was seen just once. The chain joins TRBV7-3 to TRBJ2-7; 11 bases map to TRBD2. V was pared by 5 bases and J by 2 bases, with 2 bases of the junction left unmatched. This CDR3 is 14 amino acids long. Per the germline V gene, CDR1 is SGHTA and CDR2 is FQGTGA. CDR3 nucleotide sequence: TGTGCCAGCAGCGTAGCGGGAGGGCCCTACGAGCAGTACTTC. It specifies CASSVAGGPYEQYF.

The rearrangement joins TRBV6-1 to TRBJ1-4; D ambiguous. V was pared by 1 base and J by 0 bases, with 6 bases between. CDR3 size: 15 residues. Germline values: CDR1 MNHNS, CDR2 SASEGT. The DNA for the CDR3 is TGTGCCAGCAGTGAAGGGCCAGCAACTAATGAAAAACTGTTTTTT. It yields the protein CASSEGPATNEKLFF.

This clone was observed a few times. A far larger clone is only one base removed, so a read error is likely. The same CDR3 is also encoded by other DNA sequences in this sample. The V gene is TRBV30, the J gene TRBJ1-1; no clear D. Looked up from germline, CDR1 is GTSNPN and CDR2 is SVGIG (reference sequence). CDR3 size: 18 residues. V was shortened by 2 bases and J by 1 base, with 23 bases between the two germline ends. The CDR3 region is CAWSPFGFGGLGNTEAFF. CDR3 bases: TGTGCCTGGAGTCCCTTCGGCTTTGGTGGGTTAGGGAACACTGAAGCTTTCTTT.

The chain uses TRBV7-2 and TRBJ2-3; 9 bases are a match to TRBD2. The CDR3 is made up of 16 amino acids. The germline V gene has CDR1 SGHTA and CDR2 FQGNSA. V gave up 4 bases and J gave up 1 base; unmatched junction bases: 6. Written as DNA, the CDR3 is TGTGCCAGCAGCTCGGGACTAGCCCTCGGCACAGATACGCAGTATTTT. This translates into CASSSGLALGTDTQYF.

This clone has a handful of counts. With a much larger clone just one base away, this may be a read error. In the same sample, other DNA sequences code for this CDR3. The chain couples TRBV7-2 to TRBJ2-5; 7 positions agree with TRBD1. The V gene's germline CDR1 is SGHTA and CDR2 FQGNSA. Trimming removed 9 bases from V and 5 bases from J; junction bases left unmatched: 12. The length of the CDR3 is 14 residues. DNA of the CDR3: TGTGCCAGTAGCCTCCGACAGGGAGCGGAGACCCAGTACTTC. Translated: CASSLRQGAETQYF.

About this clone itself: A far larger clone is a single base away, which makes a read error likely. The same CDR3 is also encoded by other DNA sequences in this sample. V usage is TRBV19 and J usage is TRBJ1-2; possible D gene TRBD1, 6 bases. CDR3 length: 14 residues. Germline-derived CDR1 and CDR2 are LNHDA and SQIVND (reference sequence). The CDR3 sequence is CASRRGGMDYGYTF. The CDR3 DNA is TGTGCCAGTAGGCGTGGGGGCATGGACTACGGCTACACCTTC.

The gene calls are TRBV19 and TRBJ1-5; no firm D call. V was trimmed by 3 bases and J by 3 bases, leaving 9 bases between them. This CDR3 is built from 14 residues. Germline CDR1 is LNHDA and CDR2 is SQIVND (reference sequence). The CDR3 loop is CASSIPRNNQPQHF. DNA of the CDR3: TGTGCCAGTAGTATTCCCCGGAACAATCAGCCCCAGCATTTT.

V usage is TRBV27 and J usage is TRBJ1-6; maybe TRBD1 (6 bases). There are 14 residues in the CDR3. Germline V gene lookup returns CDR1 MNHEY and CDR2 SMNVEV (reference sequence). Trimming shortened V by 4 bases and J by 10 bases, and 14 bases separated the two germline ends. The CDR3 coding sequence is TGTGCCAGCAGTTCCCGCCCTGGACAGTCACCCCTCCACTTT. This gives the protein CASSSRPGQSPLHF.